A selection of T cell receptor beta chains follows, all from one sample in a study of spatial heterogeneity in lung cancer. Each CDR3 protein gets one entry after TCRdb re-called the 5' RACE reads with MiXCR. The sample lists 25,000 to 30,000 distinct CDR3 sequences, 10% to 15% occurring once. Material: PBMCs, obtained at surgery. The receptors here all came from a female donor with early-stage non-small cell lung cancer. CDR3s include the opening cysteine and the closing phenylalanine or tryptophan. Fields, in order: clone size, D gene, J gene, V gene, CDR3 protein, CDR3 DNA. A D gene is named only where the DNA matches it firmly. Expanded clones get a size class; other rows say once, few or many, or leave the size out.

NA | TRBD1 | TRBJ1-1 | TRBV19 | CASKGQGTGNTEAFF | TGTGCCAGTAAGGGACAGGGAACGGGGAACACTGAAGCTTTCTTT
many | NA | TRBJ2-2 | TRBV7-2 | CASSPSQGGTGELFF | TGTGCCAGCAGCCCATCCCAGGGAGGCACCGGGGAGCTGTTTTTT
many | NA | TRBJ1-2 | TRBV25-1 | CASSEGRATQGYTF | TGTGCCAGCAGTGAAGGGCGTGCGACCCAAGGCTACACCTTC
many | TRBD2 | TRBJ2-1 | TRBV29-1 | CSVAVGGSEQFF | TGCAGCGTTGCGGTGGGAGGGAGTGAGCAGTTCTTC
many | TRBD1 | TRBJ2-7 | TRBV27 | CASSFGSGGIYEQYF | TGTGCCAGCAGTTTTGGATCAGGGGGCATCTACGAGCAGTACTTC
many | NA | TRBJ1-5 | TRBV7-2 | CASSLAGRNQPQHF | TGTGCCAGCAGCTTAGCCGGAAGAAATCAGCCCCAGCATTTT
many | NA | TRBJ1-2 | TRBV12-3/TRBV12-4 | CASSLGPEYGYTF | TGTGCCAGCAGTTTGGGGCCGGAATATGGCTACACCTTC
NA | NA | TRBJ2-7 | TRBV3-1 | CASSQTTGYEQYF | TGTGCCAGCAGCCAAACGACAGGTTACGAGCAGTACTTC
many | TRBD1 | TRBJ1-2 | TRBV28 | CASSRDRGAINYGYTF | TGTGCCAGCAGCAGGGACAGGGGCGCTATTAACTATGGCTACACCTTC
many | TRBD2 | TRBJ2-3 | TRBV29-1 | CSVPFEGGQDTQYF | TGCAGCGTCCCGTTTGAGGGAGGGCAAGATACGCAGTATTTT
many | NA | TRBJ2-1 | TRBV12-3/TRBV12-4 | CASSFQGYNEQFF | TGTGCCAGCAGTTTTCAGGGTTACAATGAGCAGTTCTTC
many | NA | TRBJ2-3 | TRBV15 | CATSRDSGAPDTQYF | TGTGCCACCAGCAGAGATAGTGGGGCGCCAGATACGCAGTATTTT
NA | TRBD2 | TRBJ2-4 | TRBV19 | CASSRGLEGSIQYF | TGTGCCAGTAGCCGAGGACTAGAAGGTTCAATTCAGTACTTC
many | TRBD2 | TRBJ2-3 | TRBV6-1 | CASSELAGAINTDTQYF | TGTGCCAGCAGTGAACTAGCGGGGGCCATAAACACAGATACGCAGTATTTT
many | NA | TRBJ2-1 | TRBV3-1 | CASSQVPGLLPDEQFF | TGTGCCAGCAGCCAAGTCCCAGGGCTTCTCCCCGATGAGCAGTTCTTC
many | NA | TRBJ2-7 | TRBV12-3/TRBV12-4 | CASTSGPYEQYF | TGTGCCAGCACCTCGGGGCCCTACGAGCAGTACTTC
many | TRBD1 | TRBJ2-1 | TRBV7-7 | CASSPGQGNYNEQFF | TGTGCTAGCAGCCCCGGACAGGGGAACTACAATGAGCAGTTCTTC
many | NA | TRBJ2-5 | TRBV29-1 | CSAGRGFRETQYF | TGCAGCGCTGGTCGGGGATTCAGAGAGACCCAGTACTTC
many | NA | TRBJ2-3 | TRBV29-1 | CSVGSPVTDTQYF | TGCAGCGTTGGATCCCCAGTCACAGATACGCAGTATTTT
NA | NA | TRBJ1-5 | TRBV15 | CATSRSRDQPQHF | TGTGCCACCAGCAGAAGCCGGGATCAGCCCCAGCATTTT
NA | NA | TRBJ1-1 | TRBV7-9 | CASSHRQQNTEAFF | TGTGCCAGCAGCCACCGACAGCAGAACACTGAAGCTTTCTTT
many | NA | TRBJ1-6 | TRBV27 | CASSFREYSSPLHF | TGTGCCAGCAGTTTTCGGGAGTATAGTTCACCCCTCCACTTT
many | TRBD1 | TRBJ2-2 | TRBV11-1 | CASSRGPNTGELFF | TGTGCCAGCAGCAGGGGGCCGAACACCGGGGAGCTGTTTTTT
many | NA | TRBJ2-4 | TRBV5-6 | CASSSLDNIQYF | TGTGCCAGCAGCTCGCTGGACAACATTCAGTACTTC
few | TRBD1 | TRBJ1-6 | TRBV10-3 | CAISGQGGSPLHF | TGTGCCATCAGTGGACAGGGAGGATCACCCCTCCACTTT
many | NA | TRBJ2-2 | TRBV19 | CASRAKDRNTGELFF | TGTGCCAGTAGAGCAAAAGACAGAAACACCGGGGAGCTGTTTTTT
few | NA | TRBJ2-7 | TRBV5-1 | CASSSSGNEQYF | TGCGCCAGCAGTTCGTCAGGCAACGAGCAGTACTTC
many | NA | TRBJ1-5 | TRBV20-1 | CSASPPGSSNQPQHF | TGCAGTGCTAGTCCCCCCGGAAGTAGCAATCAGCCCCAGCATTTT
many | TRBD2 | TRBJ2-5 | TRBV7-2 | CASSLQLAGETQYF | TGTGCCAGCAGCTTACAGCTAGCGGGAGAGACCCAGTACTTC
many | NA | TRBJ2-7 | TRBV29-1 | CSVAPRSQGSYEQYF | TGCAGCGTTGCTCCACGAAGCCAGGGATCCTACGAGCAGTACTTC
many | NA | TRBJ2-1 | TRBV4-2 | CASSPVLRSNEQFF | TGTGCCAGCAGCCCAGTTTTGAGGTCCAATGAGCAGTTCTTC
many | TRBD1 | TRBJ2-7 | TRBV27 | CASSFSGDRGYEQYF | TGTGCCAGCAGTTTTTCAGGGGACAGAGGCTACGAGCAGTACTTC
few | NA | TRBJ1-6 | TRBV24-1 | CATSVISSYNSPLHF | TGTGCCACCAGTGTCATCAGCTCCTATAATTCACCCCTCCACTTT
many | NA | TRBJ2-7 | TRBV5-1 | CASSPFGTAYEQYF | TGCGCCAGCAGCCCCTTTGGGACGGCCTACGAGCAGTACTTC
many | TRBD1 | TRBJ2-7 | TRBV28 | CASSIGQGTTYEQYF | TGTGCCAGCAGTATCGGACAGGGAACTACCTACGAGCAGTACTTC
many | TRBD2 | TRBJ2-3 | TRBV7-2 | CASSLVWLAGARDTQYF | TGTGCCAGCAGCTTAGTTTGGCTAGCGGGAGCGCGAGATACGCAGTATTTT
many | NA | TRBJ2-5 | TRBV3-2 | CASSQLRQGETQYF | TGTGCCAGCAGCCAACTACGACAGGGAGAGACCCAGTACTTC
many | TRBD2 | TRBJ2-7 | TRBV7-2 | CASTPWVAGAYEQYF | TGTGCCAGCACCCCCTGGGTAGCGGGAGCCTACGAGCAGTACTTC
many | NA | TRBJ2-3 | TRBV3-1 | CASAGHTADTQYF | TGTGCCAGCGCGGGACACACGGCAGATACGCAGTATTTT
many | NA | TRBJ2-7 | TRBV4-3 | CASSPDHRFEQYF | TGCGCCAGCAGCCCGGACCACCGATTCGAGCAGTACTTC
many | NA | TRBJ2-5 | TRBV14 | CASSQGYWVLETQYF | TGTGCCAGCAGCCAAGGATATTGGGTTTTGGAGACCCAGTACTTC
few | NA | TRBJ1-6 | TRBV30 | CAWSVLGVRYNSPLHF | TGTGCCTGGAGTGTATTGGGGGTCCGCTATAATTCACCCCTCCACTTT